This TCR beta chain comes out of a study of T cell responses to AZD1222 COVID-19 vaccine. Regarding the study as a whole: Spike-specific TCRs gained breadth and depth after people received two AZD1222 doses.

The CDR3 length is 13 residues. J lost 2 bases, V lost 3 bases, and 1 base had no gene match. Germline CDR1 and CDR2: SGHDN and FVKESK. As to this clone: The antigen is undetermined.

Method: immunoSEQ multiplex PCR; TCRdb's copy keeps in-frame clones and lacks some. Of about 70,000 clones listed, roughly 87% are singletons. The rearrangement links TRBV14 to TRBJ2-7; 7 positions agree with TRBD1. Sequencing used peripheral blood, obtained on day 0 of MenACWY control vaccination. The source is an adult in good health. CDR3 sequence: CASSQRGPYEQYF. Here the CDR3 DNA reads TGTGCCAGCAGCCAGAGGGGGCCCTACGAGCAGTACTTC.